The rows below give T cell receptor beta chains drawn from one sample of a study of post-analysis software for immune sequencing data. A single record per CDR3 protein comes from TCRdb applying MiXCR to the PCR reads. The sample includes hundreds of thousands of distinct CDR3 sequences, approximately 60% seen only once; the top ten take roughly 10%. Material: blood. The receptors come from a girl aged 2-9 years with multiple sclerosis. Each CDR3 is given with its conserved first and last residue. D genes are given only for firm matches. Only some rows state a clone size, as once, few, many or a class for expanded clones.

j_call: TRBJ2-5; v_call: TRBV5-1; clone_size: NA; d_call: NA; cdr3_aa: CASSLAGLSETQYF; cdr3_nt: TGCGCCAGCAGCTTGGCCGGGTTGTCGGAGACCCAGTACTTC
j_call: TRBJ1-5; v_call: TRBV12-3/TRBV12-4; clone_size: NA; d_call: TRBD1; cdr3_aa: CASSPGQGGSNQPQHF; cdr3_nt: TGTGCCAGCAGTCCGGGACAGGGGGGTAGCAATCAGCCCCAGCATTTT
j_call: TRBJ2-1; v_call: TRBV5-1; clone_size: once; d_call: TRBD2; cdr3_aa: CASRRTGLAGGRTNDEQFF; cdr3_nt: TGCGCCAGCCGCAGAACGGGACTAGCGGGAGGACGGACAAACGATGAGCAGTTCTTC
j_call: TRBJ2-1; v_call: TRBV7-8; clone_size: once; d_call: TRBD1; cdr3_aa: CASTLRTGVYNEQFF; cdr3_nt: TGTGCCAGCACCTTACGGACAGGGGTCTACAATGAGCAGTTCTTC
j_call: TRBJ1-1; v_call: TRBV2; clone_size: NA; d_call: NA; cdr3_aa: CASSEPGQIMNTEAFF; cdr3_nt: TGTGCCAGCAGTGAACCAGGGCAAATTATGAACACTGAAGCTTTCTTT
j_call: TRBJ2-5; v_call: TRBV12-3/TRBV12-4; clone_size: NA; d_call: NA; cdr3_aa: CASSFVRGETQYF; cdr3_nt: TGTGCCAGCAGTTTCGTGCGGGGAGAGACCCAGTACTTC
j_call: TRBJ2-3; v_call: TRBV5-1; clone_size: NA; d_call: TRBD1; cdr3_aa: CASSAPDRDRAPTDTQYF; cdr3_nt: TGCGCCAGCAGCGCGCCTGACCGGGACAGGGCCCCCACAGATACGCAGTATTTT
j_call: TRBJ2-1; v_call: TRBV24-1; clone_size: NA; d_call: NA; cdr3_aa: CATSDLRQGTSGNEQFF; cdr3_nt: TGTGCCACCAGTGATTTACGACAAGGAACTAGTGGCAATGAGCAGTTCTTC
j_call: TRBJ2-1; v_call: TRBV5-1; clone_size: few; d_call: TRBD2; cdr3_aa: CASSLPLTSGRGSYNEQFF; cdr3_nt: TGCGCCAGCAGCTTACCTCTAACTAGCGGGAGAGGGTCCTACAATGAGCAGTTCTTC
j_call: TRBJ2-1; v_call: TRBV7-2; clone_size: few; d_call: NA; cdr3_aa: CASSLGPDNEQFF; cdr3_nt: TGTGCCAGCAGCCTGGGACCGGACAATGAGCAGTTCTTC
j_call: TRBJ2-7; v_call: TRBV5-1; clone_size: NA; d_call: NA; cdr3_aa: CASSLNSGPEQYF; cdr3_nt: TGCGCCAGCAGCTTGAATTCGGGACCCGAGCAGTACTTC
j_call: TRBJ1-4; v_call: TRBV5-1; clone_size: NA; d_call: NA; cdr3_aa: CASSFFGYNEKLFF; cdr3_nt: TGCGCCAGCAGCTTCTTCGGATACAATGAAAAACTGTTTTTT
j_call: TRBJ2-1; v_call: TRBV7-9; clone_size: NA; d_call: TRBD1; cdr3_aa: CASSLAWDRNYNEQFF; cdr3_nt: TGTGCCAGCAGCTTAGCCTGGGACAGGAACTACAATGAGCAGTTCTTC
j_call: TRBJ2-3; v_call: TRBV15; clone_size: NA; d_call: NA; cdr3_aa: CATSTGPRDTQYF; cdr3_nt: TGTGCCACCAGCACGGGCCCCAGAGATACGCAGTATTTT
j_call: TRBJ2-7; v_call: TRBV5-5; clone_size: once; d_call: NA; cdr3_aa: CASTMGYEQYF; cdr3_nt: TGTGCCAGCACCATGGGTTACGAGCAGTACTTC
j_call: TRBJ2-1; v_call: TRBV10-3; clone_size: NA; d_call: NA; cdr3_aa: CAISETSGYEQFF; cdr3_nt: TGTGCCATCAGTGAGACTAGTGGTTATGAGCAGTTCTTC
j_call: TRBJ2-7; v_call: TRBV11-3; clone_size: NA; d_call: TRBD2; cdr3_aa: CASSLGSGLAESYEQYF; cdr3_nt: TGTGCCAGCAGCTTGGGATCGGGACTAGCGGAGTCCTACGAGCAGTACTTC
j_call: TRBJ1-2; v_call: TRBV12-3/TRBV12-4; clone_size: NA; d_call: NA; cdr3_aa: CASSFRQSGAYGYTF; cdr3_nt: TGTGCCAGCAGTTTCCGACAGAGCGGCGCCTATGGCTACACCTTC
j_call: TRBJ1-2; v_call: TRBV4-3; clone_size: NA; d_call: NA; cdr3_aa: CASSQATRANYGYTF; cdr3_nt: TGCGCCAGCAGCCAAGCGACGCGGGCTAACTATGGCTACACCTTC
j_call: TRBJ2-7; v_call: TRBV20-1; clone_size: NA; d_call: TRBD2; cdr3_aa: CSAQAVAGGRYEQYF; cdr3_nt: TGCAGTGCTCAAGCTGTCGCGGGAGGGCGGTACGAGCAGTACTTC
j_call: TRBJ1-4; v_call: TRBV7-9; clone_size: NA; d_call: NA; cdr3_aa: CASSSLTVFSEKLFF; cdr3_nt: TGTGCCAGCAGCTCGCTGACAGTATTTAGCGAAAAACTGTTTTTT
j_call: TRBJ1-2; v_call: TRBV20-1; clone_size: NA; d_call: NA; cdr3_aa: CSARVFGENYGYTF; cdr3_nt: TGCAGTGCTAGAGTCTTTGGGGAAAACTATGGCTACACCTTC
j_call: TRBJ2-1; v_call: TRBV7-2; clone_size: NA; d_call: NA; cdr3_aa: CASSLALPGNEQFF; cdr3_nt: TGTGCCAGCAGCTTAGCCCTCCCTGGGAATGAGCAGTTCTTC
j_call: TRBJ2-7; v_call: TRBV6-5; clone_size: NA; d_call: NA; cdr3_aa: CASSYLWGSGQEAQYF; cdr3_nt: TGTGCCAGCAGTTACCTGTGGGGGAGCGGACAAGAGGCCCAGTACTTC
j_call: TRBJ2-7; v_call: TRBV7-9; clone_size: NA; d_call: TRBD2; cdr3_aa: CASRTGLAGDEQYF; cdr3_nt: TGTGCCAGCAGAACGGGACTAGCGGGAGACGAGCAGTACTTC
j_call: TRBJ2-3; v_call: TRBV20-1; clone_size: NA; d_call: NA; cdr3_aa: CSAEGITDTQYF; cdr3_nt: TGCAGTGCTGAGGGGATCACAGATACGCAGTATTTT
j_call: TRBJ2-5; v_call: TRBV29-1; clone_size: few; d_call: NA; cdr3_aa: CSVGRVGETQYF; cdr3_nt: TGCAGCGTTGGCAGGGTAGGGGAGACCCAGTACTTC
j_call: TRBJ2-2; v_call: TRBV7-3; clone_size: NA; d_call: NA; cdr3_aa: CASSFGYTGELFF; cdr3_nt: TGTGCCAGCAGCTTTGGGTACACCGGGGAGCTGTTTTTT
j_call: TRBJ2-7; v_call: TRBV7-2; clone_size: once; d_call: NA; cdr3_aa: CASSATGTYSYEQYF; cdr3_nt: TGTGCCAGCAGCGCAACAGGGACCTACTCCTACGAGCAGTACTTC
j_call: TRBJ2-3; v_call: TRBV6-2/TRBV6-3; clone_size: NA; d_call: TRBD2; cdr3_aa: CASSYRGGGHTQYF; cdr3_nt: TGTGCCAGCAGTTATCGCGGGGGTGGTCATACGCAGTATTTT
j_call: TRBJ2-3; v_call: TRBV10-3; clone_size: NA; d_call: TRBD1; cdr3_aa: CAIRGQGTTDTQYF; cdr3_nt: TGTGCCATCAGAGGACAGGGGACGACAGATACGCAGTATTTT
j_call: TRBJ2-3; v_call: TRBV6-6; clone_size: NA; d_call: NA; cdr3_aa: CASSYGGSGRTDTQYF; cdr3_nt: TGTGCCAGCAGTTACGGGGGTAGCGGACGCACAGATACGCAGTATTTT
j_call: TRBJ2-5; v_call: TRBV20-1; clone_size: NA; d_call: NA; cdr3_aa: CSACEGGETQYF; cdr3_nt: TGCAGTGCTTGCGAGGGGGGAGAGACCCAGTACTTC
j_call: TRBJ2-7; v_call: TRBV12-3/TRBV12-4; clone_size: NA; d_call: NA; cdr3_aa: CASSPTGSYNEQYF; cdr3_nt: TGTGCCAGCAGCCCGACAGGATCCTACAATGAGCAGTACTTC
j_call: TRBJ2-3; v_call: TRBV29-1; clone_size: many; d_call: NA; cdr3_aa: CSAPTGSDTQYF; cdr3_nt: TGCAGCGCCCCAACAGGGTCAGATACGCAGTATTTT
j_call: TRBJ2-3; v_call: TRBV12-3/TRBV12-4; clone_size: NA; d_call: TRBD2; cdr3_aa: CASSWASGGAPKTDTQYF; cdr3_nt: TGTGCCAGCAGTTGGGCTAGCGGGGGGGCCCCAAAAACAGATACGCAGTATTTT
j_call: TRBJ2-7; v_call: TRBV28; clone_size: few; d_call: NA; cdr3_aa: CASSLGRRGYEQYF; cdr3_nt: TGTGCCAGCAGTTTAGGGCGGAGAGGCTACGAGCAGTACTTC
j_call: TRBJ2-7; v_call: TRBV6-5; clone_size: NA; d_call: TRBD1; cdr3_aa: CASSYGGQGYEQYF; cdr3_nt: TGTGCCAGCAGTTACGGGGGACAGGGCTACGAGCAGTACTTC
j_call: TRBJ2-7; v_call: TRBV3-1; clone_size: NA; d_call: NA; cdr3_aa: CASSRGMASYEQYF; cdr3_nt: TGTGCCAGCAGCCGGGGGATGGCCTCCTACGAGCAGTACTTC
j_call: TRBJ1-6; v_call: TRBV5-1; clone_size: NA; d_call: NA; cdr3_aa: CASSAREDSPLHF; cdr3_nt: TGCGCCAGCAGCGCACGGGAGGATTCACCCCTCCACTTT